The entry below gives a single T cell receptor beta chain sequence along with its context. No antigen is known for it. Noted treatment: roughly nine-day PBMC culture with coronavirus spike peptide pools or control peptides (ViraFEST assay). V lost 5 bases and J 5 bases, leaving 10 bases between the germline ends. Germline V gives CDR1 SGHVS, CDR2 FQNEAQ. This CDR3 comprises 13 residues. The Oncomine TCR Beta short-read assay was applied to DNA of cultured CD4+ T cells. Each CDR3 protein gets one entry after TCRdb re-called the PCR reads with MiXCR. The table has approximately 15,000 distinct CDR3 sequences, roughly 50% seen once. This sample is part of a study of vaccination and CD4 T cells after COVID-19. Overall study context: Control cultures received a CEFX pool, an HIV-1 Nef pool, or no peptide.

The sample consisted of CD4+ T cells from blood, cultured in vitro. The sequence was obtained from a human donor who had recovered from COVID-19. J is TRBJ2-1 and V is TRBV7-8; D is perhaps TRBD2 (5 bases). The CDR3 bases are TGTGCCAGCAGCGAGGCGGGTCACAATGAGCAGTTCTTC. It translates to CASSEAGHNEQFF.